A selection of T cell receptor beta chains follows, all from one sample in a study of shared clonotypes between healthy human individuals. The method was immunoSEQ multiplex PCR; TCRdb's version includes in-frame clones alone and lacks a portion of them. The sample has approximately 1.1 million clones, 70% to 80% seen once; the top ten hold 0.5% to 0.6%. Specimen: memory CD4+ T cells from PBMCs. These receptors were obtained from a man in his late teens or twenties in good health. Some clones in this sample may be carry-over from other donors' samples. The CDR3 runs from the conserved cysteine through the conserved F or W.

CDR3: CASSRSGLFTDTQYF
V: TRBV7-3
J: TRBJ2-3

CDR3: CASSSLAGHYKNTGELFF
V: TRBV28
J: TRBJ2-2

CDR3: CASTSRSGSNTGELFF
V: TRBV25-1
J: TRBJ2-2

CDR3: CASSEAIGISYEQYF
V: TRBV6-1
J: TRBJ2-7

CDR3: CASSLLWISASGNTIYF
V: TRBV7-4
J: TRBJ1-3

CDR3: CASSSWKQKNTDTQYF
V: TRBV7-8
J: TRBJ2-3

CDR3: CASRSSGGSYEQYF
V: TRBV2
J: TRBJ2-7

CDR3: CASSLRQDYGYTF
V: TRBV2
J: TRBJ1-2

CDR3: CASSFAGVHGYTF
V: TRBV28
J: TRBJ1-2

CDR3: CAGGTSGNNEQFF
V: TRBV2
J: TRBJ2-1

CDR3: CASSPGQVFAYEQYF
V: TRBV4-1
J: TRBJ2-7

CDR3: CASSRGTSGIPRTQYF
V: TRBV28
J: TRBJ2-5

CDR3: CASSPGQGSYNEQFF
V: TRBV5-1
J: TRBJ2-1

CDR3: CASRESGLLSYNEQFF
V: TRBV27
J: TRBJ2-1

CDR3: CASSPPSGTRQFF
V: TRBV19
J: TRBJ2-1

CDR3: CASRSGGEKLFF
V: TRBV6-5
J: TRBJ1-4

CDR3: CASSKTVGDTQYF
V: TRBV6-5
J: TRBJ2-3

CDR3: CASSVLLAGADTQYF
V: TRBV25-1
J: TRBJ2-3

CDR3: CASSPGRDEQYF
V: TRBV18
J: TRBJ2-7

CDR3: CASSPGTSVETQYF
V: TRBV7-7
J: TRBJ2-5

CDR3: CASSLGLSTDTQYF
V: TRBV5-1
J: TRBJ2-3

CDR3: CASSQTPMNGELFF
V: TRBV4-1
J: TRBJ2-2

CDR3: CASSPQEVPGELFF
V: TRBV4-2
J: TRBJ2-2

CDR3: CASSTQPSQETQYF
V: TRBV5-1
J: TRBJ2-5

CDR3: CASSLGTGDEQFF
V: TRBV7-2
J: TRBJ2-1

CDR3: CASSPPVSFGNTIYF
V: TRBV18
J: TRBJ1-3

CDR3: CASSLGTTALNTEAFF
V: TRBV28
J: TRBJ1-1

CDR3: CASSSYRGSAEAFF
V: TRBV28
J: TRBJ1-1

CDR3: CAWTLGETGEKLFF
V: TRBV30
J: TRBJ1-4

CDR3: CASCLMGDTGELFF
V: TRBV5-1
J: TRBJ2-2

CDR3: CASSSHPPSRTEAFF
V: TRBV28
J: TRBJ1-1

CDR3: CASSLKYTNTQYF
V: TRBV7-3
J: TRBJ2-3

CDR3: CASSSGTPSYEQYF
V: TRBV5-1
J: TRBJ2-7

CDR3: CASSYSRGMDGYTF
V: TRBV6-6
J: TRBJ1-2

CDR3: CASSSRGLLSTEAFF
V: TRBV5-6
J: TRBJ1-1

CDR3: CASSDGTGGEKLFF
V: TRBV10-1
J: TRBJ1-4

CDR3: CASSGRGGANVLTF
V: TRBV19
J: TRBJ2-6

CDR3: CSGGTGRGEKLFF
V: TRBV29-1
J: TRBJ1-4

CDR3: CATSRGPGGAVTDTQYF
V: TRBV15
J: TRBJ2-3

CDR3: CASRGGFSGANVLTF
V: TRBV19
J: TRBJ2-6

CDR3: CASSMRQVNQETQYF
V: TRBV7-2
J: TRBJ2-5

CDR3: CASNRDDNTGELFF
V: TRBV27
J: TRBJ2-2

CDR3: CAIGVGGRADEQYF
V: TRBV10-3
J: TRBJ2-7

CDR3: CASRETSGNDEQYF
V: TRBV5-1
J: TRBJ2-7

CDR3: CASRWGSKETQYF
V: TRBV28
J: TRBJ2-5

CDR3: CASREAVQPYEQYF
V: TRBV28
J: TRBJ2-7

CDR3: CASVSLAEGTYEQYF
V: TRBV27
J: TRBJ2-7

CDR3: CASLLQRQSTDTQYF
V: TRBV11-2
J: TRBJ2-3

CDR3: CASSLDGGSNQPQHF
V: TRBV7-6
J: TRBJ1-5

CDR3: CASSFGRSTDTQYF
V: TRBV5-8
J: TRBJ2-3

CDR3: CASSLRSGVYTQYF
V: TRBV7-2
J: TRBJ2-3

CDR3: CASSLDSWRDPNEQFF
V: TRBV7-8
J: TRBJ2-1

CDR3: CASSVYMGENEQFF
V: TRBV9
J: TRBJ2-1